The 19 T cell receptor beta chains in this list originate from one sample, sequenced in a study of shared clonotypes between healthy human individuals. Assay used: immunoSEQ multiplex PCR; TCRdb lists only in-frame clones, some missing. The sample consists of roughly 680,000 clones, approximately 77% of them appearing once. Material: memory CD4+ T cells sorted from blood. The subset: CD45RA-negative fraction. The receptor source for this set is a woman under 40 in good health.

This clone was counted ten times or more. Other DNA sequences in the sample encode the same CDR3. This sequence joins TRBV29-1 and TRBJ1-2; D is perhaps TRBD1 (5 bases). The CDR3 is 12 residues long. Germline CDR1 and CDR2: SQVTM and ANQGSEA. V gave up 7 bases and J gave up 3 bases, with 12 bases separating them. In DNA form, the CDR3 reads TGCAGCGCGCGGGGCAATGACTATGGCTACACCTTC. Translation: CSARGNDYGYTF.

This clone was seen a handful of times. The chain uses TRBV7-8 and TRBJ1-5, with D hard to call. V shed 4 bases and J shed 0 bases, with 10 bases lying between them. Germline V CDR1 and CDR2: SGHVS, FQNEAQ. This CDR3 contains 15 residues. The CDR3 loop reads CASSSVESSNQPQHF. CDR3 nucleotide sequence: TGTGCCAGCAGCTCAGTGGAGAGTAGCAATCAGCCCCAGCATTTT.

The gene calls are TRBV2 and TRBJ2-7; 10 bases map to TRBD2. This CDR3 is 16 amino acids long. Unmatched junction bases numbered 10, after V lost 4 bases and J lost 4 bases. CDR1 SNHLY and CDR2 FYNNEI come from the germline V gene. CDR3 protein: CASSVEFASGSYEQYF. CDR3 in DNA: TGTGCCAGCAGTGTTGAGTTTGCTAGCGGGAGTTACGAGCAGTACTTC.

This rearrangement joins TRBV15 to TRBJ1-5, with D unclear. The CDR3 loop spans 13 amino acids. The germline V gene encodes CDR1 LNHNV and CDR2 YYDKDF (reference sequence). Trimming cost V 0 bases and J 6 bases, with 6 bases left between them. In DNA form, the CDR3 reads TGTGCCACCAGCAGAGAGCGGGTTCAGCCCCAGCATTTT. Protein product: CATSRERVQPQHF. Looking up the rest from reference TRBV15 and TRBJ1-5 gives the full variable domain: DAMVIQNPRYQVTQFGKPVTLSCSQTLNHNVMYWYQQKSSQAPKLLFHYYDKDFNNEADTPDNFQSRRPNTSFCFLDIRSPGLGDTAMYLCATSRERVQPQHFGDGTRLSIL.

About this clone: Germline is not matched at one junction end, which may reflect a read error. The chain combines TRBV6-5 with TRBJ1-5; D uncertain. This CDR3 spans 13 amino acids. CDR1 and CDR2 from the germline V gene are MNHEY and SVGAGI. CDR3 coding DNA: TGTGCCATCAGTGACGGAGGCATGGTGCCCCAGCATTTT. Translating gives CAISDGGMVPQHF.

This clone appeared a few times. The chain uses TRBV6-5 and TRBJ1-1; no reliable D call. V lost 0 bases to trimming and J lost 4 bases, with 9 bases between them. This CDR3 region has 14 residues. From germline, CDR1 is MNHEY and CDR2 SVGAGI. CDR3 in DNA: TGTGCCAGCAGTTACTCCGGCCTGATCACTGAAGCTTTCTTT. Translation: CASSYSGLITEAFF.

CDR3 loop: CASSTGQRATNEKLFF. The CDR3, as DNA: TGTGCCAGCAGCACAGGCCAGAGGGCGACTAATGAAAAACTGTTTTTT. The chain is built from TRBV7-9 and TRBJ1-4, with D tentatively TRBD1 (5 bases). The CDR3 has 16 residues. The V gene lost 5 bases and the J gene lost 2 bases, with 15 bases spanning the gap. The germline V gene has CDR1 SEHNR and CDR2 FQNEAQ (reference sequence).

This chain joins TRBV27 and TRBJ2-5, with 10 bases fitting TRBD1. J was trimmed by 4 bases and V by 4 bases; bases with no gene match: 0. The CDR3 is 13 residues long. CDR1 is MNHEY, CDR2 SMNVEV, per germline (reference sequence). Written as DNA, the CDR3 is TGTGCCAGCAGTTGGGACAGGGGAGAGACCCAGTACTTC. Protein product: CASSWDRGETQYF.

In this sample, this clone turned up once. Other DNA sequences of this sample code for an identical CDR3. The J gene is TRBJ2-7, the V gene TRBV5-1; D ambiguous. The CDR3 totals 13 residues. The V and J ends lost 0 bases and 2 bases respectively, with 6 bases between them. Germline values: CDR1 SGHRS, CDR2 YFSETQ. The CDR3 spells CASSLGAAYEQYF. Here the CDR3 DNA reads TGCGCCAGCAGCTTGGGGGCAGCCTACGAGCAGTACTTC.

The V call is TRBV6-5, the J call TRBJ2-3; D perhaps matches TRBD2 (5 bases). V lost 2 bases to trimming and J lost 4 bases, with 13 bases between them. CDR1 is MNHEY, CDR2 SVGAGI, per germline. This CDR3 is built from 15 residues. CDR3 in DNA: TGTGCCAGCAGTTACAGCGGAGCGAGGGCAGATACGCAGTATTTT. Translating gives CASSYSGARADTQYF.

This clone was seen a few times. This sequence joins TRBV10-2 and TRBJ1-5; D not resolved. The CDR3 length is 15 residues. V lost 5 bases and J 0 bases, leaving 11 bases between the germline ends. Germline V gene sequence: CDR1 WSHSY, CDR2 SAAADI. DNA of the CDR3: TGCGCCAGCAGTAAGAGTGAATATAGCAATCAGCCCCAGCATTTT. This codes for CASSKSEYSNQPQHF.

The chain recombines TRBV7-6 with TRBJ2-3, with D unclear. V was cut by 5 bases and J by 0 bases, with 12 bases left in between. In germline, CDR1 is SGHVS, CDR2 FNYEAQ. The CDR3 is 15 amino acids. CDR3 nucleotide sequence: TGTGCCAGCAGCCAAGACACTATTAGCACAGATACGCAGTATTTT. Translating gives CASSQDTISTDTQYF.

This chain's CDR3 is CASSIRQGVDEKLFF. As DNA, the CDR3 is TGTGCCAGCAGCATTAGACAGGGCGTTGACGAAAAACTGTTTTTT. The chain employs TRBV9 and TRBJ1-4, with 7 positions matching TRBD1. J lost 8 bases, V lost 4 bases, and 11 bases had no gene match. From germline, CDR1 is SGDLS and CDR2 YYNGEE. The CDR3 extends over 15 amino acids.

The chain recombines TRBV11-2 with TRBJ2-7; the match to TRBD1 covers 10 bases. Trimming took 3 bases from V and 4 from J; bases not matched to a gene: 9. CDR1 is SGHAT, CDR2 FQNNGV, per germline. The CDR3 totals 16 residues. CDR3 coding DNA: TGTGCCAGCAGCTTGTTTTCGACAGGGGGCCTTTACGAGCAGTACTTC. Translation: CASSLFSTGGLYEQYF.

The chain employs TRBV5-1 and TRBJ2-3; a possible D gene is TRBD1 (5 bases). The V gene's germline CDR1 is SGHRS and CDR2 YFSETQ. This CDR3 has 17 residues. The V and J ends lost 4 bases and 3 bases respectively, with 21 bases between them. The CDR3 DNA reads TGCGCCAGCAGCACCAGGGCAGGAGTCGCGACAACAGATACGCAGTATTTT. It specifies CASSTRAGVATTDTQYF. Full variable domain (rest looked up from reference TRBV5-1 and TRBJ2-3): KAGVTQTPRYLIKTRGQQVTLSCSPISGHRSVSWYQQTPGQGLQFLFEYFSETQRNKGNFPGRFSGRQFSNSRSEMNVSTLELGDSALYLCASSTRAGVATTDTQYFGPGTRLTVL.

This clone was seen many times. The V gene is TRBV28, the J gene TRBJ2-7; 9 nucleotides align to TRBD2. V trimming: 8 bases; J trimming: 3 bases; junction bases outside the gene matches: 11. Germline assignment: CDR1 MDHEN and CDR2 SYDVKM. The CDR3 is made up of 15 amino acids. The CDR3 sequence: CASRPSGTSYYEQYF. CDR3 DNA sequence: TGTGCCAGCCGCCCCTCCGGGACTAGCTACTACGAGCAGTACTTC.

This rearrangement joins TRBV6-1 to TRBJ1-1; the D is unclear. Germline assignment: CDR1 MNHNS and CDR2 SASEGT. V was shortened by 3 bases and J by 11 bases, with 13 bases between the two germline ends. The CDR3 has 12 amino acids. The CDR3 bases are TGTGCCAGCAGTGAGGGGTCGACGACGGCTTTCTTT. This encodes CASSEGSTTAFF.

This clone has a handful of counts. This sequence joins TRBV4-1 and TRBJ2-5; TRBD1 agrees at 8 bases. TRBJ2-7 explains the end of the DNA better; the J call may be wrong. CDR1 is MGHRA, CDR2 YSYEKL, per germline. This CDR3 spans 15 amino acids. The CDR3: CASSLKQGGPYEQYF. Written as DNA, the CDR3 is TGCGCCAGCAGCCTTAAACAGGGGGGCCCCTACGAGCAGTACTTC.

In its sample, this clone was seen many times. Other DNA sequences in this sample translate to the same CDR3. The V gene is TRBV5-1, the J gene TRBJ1-1, with a weak D call TRBD1 (5 bases). The CDR3 runs 16 residues. CDR1 is SGHRS, CDR2 YFSETQ, per germline. The V and J ends lost 0 bases and 0 bases respectively, with 12 bases between them. The CDR3 nucleotides are TGCGCCAGCAGCTTGGCCGGGACGGTAATGAACACTGAAGCTTTCTTT. It yields the protein CASSLAGTVMNTEAFF.